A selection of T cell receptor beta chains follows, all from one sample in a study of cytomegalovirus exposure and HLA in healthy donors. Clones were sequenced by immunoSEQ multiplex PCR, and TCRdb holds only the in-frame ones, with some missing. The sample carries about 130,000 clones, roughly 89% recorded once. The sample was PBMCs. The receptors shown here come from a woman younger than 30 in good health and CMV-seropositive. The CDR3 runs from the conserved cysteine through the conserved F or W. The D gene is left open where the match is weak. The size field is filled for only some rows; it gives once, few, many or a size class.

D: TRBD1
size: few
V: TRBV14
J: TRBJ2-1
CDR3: CASSLGQGAYNEQFF
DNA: TGTGCCAGCAGTCTGGGACAGGGTGCCTACAATGAGCAGTTCTTC

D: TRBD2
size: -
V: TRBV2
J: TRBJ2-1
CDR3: CASSTRGVYNEQFF
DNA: TGTGCCAGCAGTACCCGGGGGGTCTACAATGAGCAGTTCTTC

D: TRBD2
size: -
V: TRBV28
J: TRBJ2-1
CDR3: CASSTRGGLFGEQFF
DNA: TGTGCCAGCAGTACACGGGGGGGCCTCTTCGGTGAGCAGTTCTTC

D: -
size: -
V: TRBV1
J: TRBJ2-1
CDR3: CTSSQDGGGGAKDEQFF
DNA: TGCACCAGCAGCCAAGATGGGGGCGGGGGGGCTAAGGATGAGCAGTTCTTC

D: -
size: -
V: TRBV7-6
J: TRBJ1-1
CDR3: CASSLGGGNTEAFF
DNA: TGTGCCAGCAGCTTAGGAGGCGGGAACACTGAAGCTTTCTTT

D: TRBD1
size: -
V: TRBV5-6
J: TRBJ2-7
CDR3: CASSLGYTGGSHEQYF
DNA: TGTGCCAGCAGCTTGGGCTACACAGGGGGCTCCCACGAGCAGTACTTC

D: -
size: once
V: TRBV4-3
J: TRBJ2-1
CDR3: CASSQELGSRGDYNEQFF
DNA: TGCGCCAGCAGCCAAGAGCTCGGTAGCAGGGGGGACTACAATGAGCAGTTCTTC

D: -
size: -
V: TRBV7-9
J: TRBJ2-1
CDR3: CASSLSSSYNEQFF
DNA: TGTGCCAGCAGCTTGAGTAGCTCCTACAATGAGCAGTTCTTC

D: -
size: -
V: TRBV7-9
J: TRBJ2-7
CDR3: CASSSGLLSYEQYF
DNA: TGTGCCAGCAGCTCCGGACTCCTATCCTACGAGCAGTACTTC

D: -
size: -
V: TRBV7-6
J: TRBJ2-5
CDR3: CASSYDTETGAQYF
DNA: TGTGCCAGCAGCTATGATACTGAGACTGGAGCCCAGTACTTC

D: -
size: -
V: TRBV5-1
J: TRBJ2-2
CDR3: CATSPGNTGELFF
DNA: TGCGCCACCTCGCCGGGGAACACCGGGGAGCTGTTTTTT

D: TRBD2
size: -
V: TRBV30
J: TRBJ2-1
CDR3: CAWSLAGAPSEQFF
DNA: TGTGCCTGGAGCCTAGCGGGGGCTCCTTCGGAGCAGTTCTTC

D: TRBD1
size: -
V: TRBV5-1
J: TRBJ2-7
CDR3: CASRSGQAYEQYF
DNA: TGCGCCAGCCGATCCGGACAGGCCTACGAGCAGTACTTC

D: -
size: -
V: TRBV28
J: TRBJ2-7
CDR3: CASGIQGPEQYF
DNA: TGTGCCAGCGGGATTCAGGGTCCCGAGCAGTACTTC

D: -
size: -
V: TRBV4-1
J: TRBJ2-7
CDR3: CASSQITRTSDEQYF
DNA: TGCGCCAGCAGCCAAATTACTAGAACGTCCGACGAGCAGTACTTC

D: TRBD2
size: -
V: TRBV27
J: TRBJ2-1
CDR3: CASSLRGGLNEQFF
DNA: TGTGCCAGCAGTCTCCGGGGGGGCCTAAATGAGCAGTTCTTC

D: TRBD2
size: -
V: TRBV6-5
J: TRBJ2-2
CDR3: CASSLDWGGGELFF
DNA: TGTGCCAGCAGCTTGGATTGGGGGGGCGGGGAGCTGTTTTTT

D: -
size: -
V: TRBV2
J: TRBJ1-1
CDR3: CASSESSLEAFF
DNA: TGTGCCAGCAGTGAGTCGTCCCTAGAAGCTTTCTTT

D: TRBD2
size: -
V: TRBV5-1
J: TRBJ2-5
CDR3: CASSPVGSGGETQYF
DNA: TGCGCCAGCAGTCCGGTCGGTAGCGGGGGAGAGACCCAGTACTTC

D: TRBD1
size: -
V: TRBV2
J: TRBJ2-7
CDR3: CASRTGEIYEQYF
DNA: TGTGCCAGTCGGACAGGGGAAATCTACGAGCAGTACTTC

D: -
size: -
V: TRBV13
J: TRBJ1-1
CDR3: CASTRGRGTEAFF
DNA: TGTGCCAGCACTAGAGGCAGAGGCACTGAAGCTTTCTTT

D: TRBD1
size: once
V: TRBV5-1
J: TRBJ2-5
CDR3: CASSLDTTGSIRETQYF
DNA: TGCGCCAGCAGCTTGGATACGACAGGGTCAATTAGGGAGACCCAGTACTTC

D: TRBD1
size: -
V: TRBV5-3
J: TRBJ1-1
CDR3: CARSLGPGQGAKANKTEAFF
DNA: TGTGCCAGAAGCTTGGGGCCGGGACAGGGGGCGAAAGCGAACAAAACTGAAGCTTTCTTT

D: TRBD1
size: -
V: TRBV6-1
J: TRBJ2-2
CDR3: CASSVPRQGYGTGELFF
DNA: TGTGCCAGCAGTGTGCCGAGACAGGGGTATGGCACCGGGGAGCTGTTTTTT

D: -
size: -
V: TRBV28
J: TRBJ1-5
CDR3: CASSPSDSYQPQHF
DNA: TGTGCCAGCAGTCCTTCCGACAGCTATCAGCCCCAGCATTTT

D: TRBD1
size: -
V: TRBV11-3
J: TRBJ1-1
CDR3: CASSPQGRRTEAFF
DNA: TGTGCCAGCAGCCCACAGGGGCGGCGGACTGAAGCTTTCTTT

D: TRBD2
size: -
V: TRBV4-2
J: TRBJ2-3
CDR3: CASSQARKLGGVPYF
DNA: TGTGCCAGCAGCCAAGCTAGAAAGCTGGGGGGGGTCCCGTATTTT

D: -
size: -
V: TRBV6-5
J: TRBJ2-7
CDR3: CARAGFYEQYF
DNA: TGTGCCAGGGCAGGATTCTACGAGCAGTACTTC

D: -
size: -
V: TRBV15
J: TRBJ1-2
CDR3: CATSRDRGRHGYTF
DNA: TGTGCCACCAGCAGAGACAGGGGCCGGCATGGCTACACCTTC

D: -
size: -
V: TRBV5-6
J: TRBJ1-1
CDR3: CASSLKPGTEAFF
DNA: TGTGCCAGCAGCTTGAAACCGGGGACTGAAGCTTTCTTT

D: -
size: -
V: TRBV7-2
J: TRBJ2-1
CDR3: CASSYRVGAGGTLNEQFF
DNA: TGTGCCAGCAGCTACAGGGTCGGGGCTGGTGGGACACTCAATGAGCAGTTCTTC

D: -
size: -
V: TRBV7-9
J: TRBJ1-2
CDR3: CASSFAGPRSTGYTF
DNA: TGTGCCAGCAGCTTTGCGGGACCCCGGTCGACAGGCTACACCTTC

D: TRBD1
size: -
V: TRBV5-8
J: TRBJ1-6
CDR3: CASSQMTGGYSPLHF
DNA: TGTGCCAGCAGCCAGATGACAGGGGGCTATTCACCCCTCCACTTT

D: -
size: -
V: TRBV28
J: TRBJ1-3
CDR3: CASRRQVSGNTIYF
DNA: TGTGCCAGCAGGAGACAGGTCTCTGGAAACACCATATATTTT

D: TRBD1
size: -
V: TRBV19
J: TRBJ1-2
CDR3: CASRRQGDSYGYTF
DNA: TGTGCCAGTAGAAGACAGGGGGATTCCTATGGCTACACCTTC

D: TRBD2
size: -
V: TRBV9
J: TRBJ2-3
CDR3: CASSQLHSGGSDTQYF
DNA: TGTGCCAGCAGCCAACTCCATAGCGGGGGCTCAGATACGCAGTATTTT

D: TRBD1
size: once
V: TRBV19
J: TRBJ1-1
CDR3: CASTGGWTEAFF
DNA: TGTGCCAGTACAGGGGGCTGGACTGAAGCTTTCTTT

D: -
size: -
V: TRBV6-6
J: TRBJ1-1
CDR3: CASSALMEALNTEAFF
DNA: TGTGCCAGCAGTGCTCTGATGGAGGCGCTGAACACTGAAGCTTTCTTT

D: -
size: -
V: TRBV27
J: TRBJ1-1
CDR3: CASRSDQGKNTEAFF
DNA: TGTGCCAGCAGGTCCGACCAGGGGAAGAACACTGAAGCTTTCTTT

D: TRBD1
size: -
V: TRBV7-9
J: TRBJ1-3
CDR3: CASSLEHRGGNTIYF
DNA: TGTGCCAGCAGCTTAGAACACAGGGGTGGAAACACCATATATTTT

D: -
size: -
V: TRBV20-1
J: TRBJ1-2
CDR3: CSAVYRGYTF
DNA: TGCAGTGCTGTCTACCGCGGCTACACCTTC

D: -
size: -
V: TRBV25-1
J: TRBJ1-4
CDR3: CASSEYIQGPLGKLFF
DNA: TGTGCCAGCAGTGAATATATTCAGGGGCCGTTGGGGAAACTGTTTTTT

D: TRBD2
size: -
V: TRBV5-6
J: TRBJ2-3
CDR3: CARSLRGGADTQYF
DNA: TGTGCCCGCAGCTTGCGGGGGGGGGCAGATACGCAGTATTTT

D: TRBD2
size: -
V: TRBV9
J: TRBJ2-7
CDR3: CASSPTRTSSYEQYF
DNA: TGTGCCAGCTCCCCTACTAGGACTAGCTCCTACGAGCAGTACTTC

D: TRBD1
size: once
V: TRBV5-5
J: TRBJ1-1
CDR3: CASSLILTGYEAFF
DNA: TGTGCCAGCAGCTTAATATTGACAGGGTATGAAGCTTTCTTT

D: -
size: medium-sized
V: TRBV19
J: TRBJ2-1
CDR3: CASSAWSTAGKAFF
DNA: TGTGCCAGTAGTGCCTGGTCGACTGCAGGGAAGGCGTTCTTC

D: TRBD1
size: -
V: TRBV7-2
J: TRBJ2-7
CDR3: CASSLGTGGPYEQYF
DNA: TGTGCCAGCAGCTTAGGGACAGGCGGACCGTACGAGCAGTACTTC

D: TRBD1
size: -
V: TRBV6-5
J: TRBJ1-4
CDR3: CASSYSTGAYNEKLFF
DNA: TGTGCCAGCAGTTACTCGACAGGGGCCTATAATGAAAAACTGTTTTTT

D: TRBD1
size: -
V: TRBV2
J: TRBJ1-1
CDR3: CASRGTGGVTEAFF
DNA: TGTGCCAGCAGGGGAACAGGGGGAGTCACTGAAGCTTTCTTT

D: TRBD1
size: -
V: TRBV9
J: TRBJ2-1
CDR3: CASSVRTGVNEQFF
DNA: TGTGCCAGCAGCGTCCGGACAGGGGTCAATGAGCAGTTCTTC

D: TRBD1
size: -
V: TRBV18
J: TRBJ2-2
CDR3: CASSYWTGDTGELFF
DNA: TGTGCCAGCTCATACTGGACAGGGGACACCGGGGAGCTGTTTTTT

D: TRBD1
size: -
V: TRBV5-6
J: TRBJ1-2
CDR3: CASSLGQGSNYGYTF
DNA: TGTGCCAGCAGCTTAGGACAGGGGAGTAACTATGGCTACACCTTC

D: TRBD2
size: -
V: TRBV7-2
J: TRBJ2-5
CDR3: CASSLWGGLAGSETQYF
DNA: TGTGCCAGCAGCTTATGGGGGGGACTAGCGGGAAGCGAGACCCAGTACTTC

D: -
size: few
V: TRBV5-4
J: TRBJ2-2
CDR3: CASTLSTGELFF
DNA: TGTGCCAGCACCCTAAGCACCGGGGAGCTGTTTTTT

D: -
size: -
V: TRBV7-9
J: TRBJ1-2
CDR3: CASSLGPYGYTF
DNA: TGTGCCAGCAGCTTAGGGCCCTATGGCTACACCTTC

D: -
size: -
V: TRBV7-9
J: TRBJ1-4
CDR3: CASSSTGVANEKLFF
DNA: TGTGCCAGCAGCTCCACAGGAGTAGCTAATGAAAAACTGTTTTTT